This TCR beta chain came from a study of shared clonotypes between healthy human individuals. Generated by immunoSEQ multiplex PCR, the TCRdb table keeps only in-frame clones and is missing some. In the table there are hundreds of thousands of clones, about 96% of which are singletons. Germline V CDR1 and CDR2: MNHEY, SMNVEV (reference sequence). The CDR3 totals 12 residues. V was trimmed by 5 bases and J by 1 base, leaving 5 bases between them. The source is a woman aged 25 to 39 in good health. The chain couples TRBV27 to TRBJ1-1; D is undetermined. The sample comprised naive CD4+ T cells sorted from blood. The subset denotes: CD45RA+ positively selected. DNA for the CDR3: TGTGCCAGCAGTCAAGGGAACACTGAAGCTTTCTTT. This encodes CASSQGNTEAFF.